Shown below are 21 T cell receptor beta chains from a single sample sequenced in a study of T cell repertoires in cytomegalovirus infection. Each CDR3 protein is one row after TCRdb ran MiXCR on the reads. In the table there are around 530,000 distinct CDR3 sequences, 16% of which are singletons. The specimen sequenced was CD8+ T cells from PBMCs. Receptors originate from a human donor in good health (CMV status not recorded). Some clones in this sample may be carry-over from other donors' samples.

This clonotype was counted a few times. V usage is TRBV6-5 and J usage is TRBJ2-3; 7 bases line up with TRBD2. V lost 0 bases and J lost 1; bases outside the gene matches: 1. The CDR3 runs 15 residues. Germline loops: CDR1 MNHEY, CDR2 SVGAGI. For the CDR3, the DNA is TGTGCCAGCAGTTACTCGGGGGGGGGCACAGATACGCAGTATTTT. Translated, it gives CASSYSGGGTDTQYF.

This clonotype was seen a handful of times. The CDR3 nucleotides are TGTGCCAGCAGCTTGGGGGGGCCTTTCTACGAGCAGTACTTC. Its protein is CASSLGGPFYEQYF. This chain links TRBV11-3 with TRBJ2-7; a possible D gene is TRBD2 (7 bases). In germline, CDR1 is SGHNT, CDR2 YENEEA. V shed 3 bases and J shed 3 bases, with 12 bases lying between them. The CDR3 is made up of 14 amino acids. Full variable domain (remainder filled in from reference TRBV11-3 and TRBJ2-7): EAGVVQSPRYKIIEKKQPVAFWCNPISGHNTLYWYLQNLGQGPELLIRYENEEAVDDSQLPKDRFSAERLKGVDSTLKIQPAELGDSAVYLCASSLGGPFYEQYFGPGTRLTVT.

V and J are TRBV12-5 and TRBJ1-2; unclear D gene. The CDR3 is 13 residues long. Germline CDR1 is LGHNT and CDR2 is FRNRAP. V was shortened by 3 bases and J by 6 bases, with 11 bases between the two germline ends. This chain's CDR3 is CASGLLGIDGYTF. As DNA, the CDR3 is TGTGCTAGTGGTTTACTGGGGATAGATGGCTACACCTTC.

This clonotype appeared many times. This sequence joins TRBV7-9 and TRBJ2-6; 11 bases match TRBD1. The CDR3 is made up of 19 amino acids. V shed 6 bases and J 0 bases; nucleotides not matched to a gene: 10. CDR1 is SEHNR, CDR2 FQNEAQ, per germline (reference sequence). The CDR3 loop is CASRPDPGQGVSGANVLTF. CDR3 bases: TGTGCCAGCAGGCCTGATCCGGGACAGGGGGTCTCTGGGGCCAACGTCCTGACTTTC.

CDR3 sequence reads: CSAGVKGETQYF. The CDR3 nucleotides are TGCAGTGCTGGCGTCAAGGGAGAGACCCAGTACTTC. The chain has TRBV20-1 and TRBJ2-5; D is ambiguous. The V end was cut by 5 bases, the J end by 4 bases, with 11 bases between. The CDR3 covers 12 residues. Germline CDR1 reads DFQATT; CDR2 reads SNEGSKA (reference sequence).

This clonotype was seen only a few times. J is TRBJ2-5 and V is TRBV20-1; no reliable D call. The germline gives CDR1 DFQATT, CDR2 SNEGSKA (reference sequence). The CDR3 loop spans 15 amino acids. Trimming stripped 0 bases from V and 1 base from J, with 12 bases between. This CDR3 reads CSARDRFGFQETQYF. As DNA, the CDR3 is TGCAGTGCTAGAGATAGATTCGGCTTCCAAGAGACCCAGTACTTC.

This clonotype has only a few counts. The chain employs TRBV12-5 and TRBJ1-5; unclear D gene. The CDR3 extends over 16 amino acids. Trimming removed 0 bases from V and 6 bases from J, with 15 bases in between. The germline V gene has CDR1 LGHNT and CDR2 FRNRAP. DNA of the CDR3: TGTGCTAGTGGTTTGGTACTGGCAGACGGGGTTCAGCCCCAGCATTTT. Translating it yields CASGLVLADGVQPQHF.

This clonotype was recorded a few times. V is TRBV27 and J is TRBJ1-2; D gene ambiguous. Trimming removed 1 base from V and 2 bases from J, with 11 bases in between. The CDR3 is made up of 15 amino acids. Germline V CDR1 and CDR2: MNHEY, SMNVEV (reference sequence). CDR3 residues: CASSLFGYSNYGYTF. The CDR3 region has the DNA TGTGCCAGCAGTTTATTCGGGTATTCGAACTATGGCTACACCTTC.

Of note for this clonotype: At one end, the junction sequence differs from germline, possibly due to a read error. The J gene is TRBJ2-3, the V gene TRBV7-2; 13 nucleotides agree with TRBD2. CDR3 length: 15 amino acids. Germline V gene lookup returns CDR1 SGHTA and CDR2 FQGNSA. The CDR3 loop is CASSLTSGRTDKQYF. The CDR3 region has the DNA TGTGCCAGCAGCTTGACTAGCGGGAGGACCGATAAGCAGTATTTT.

There are a few counts of this clonotype. This chain uses TRBV13 with TRBJ2-1, with no clear D. Per germline, CDR1 PRHDT and CDR2 FYEKMQ (reference sequence). The CDR3 extends over 15 amino acids. Trimming left V 4 bases short and J 0 bases short, with 10 bases between. Here the CDR3 reads CASSSSINSYNEQFF. CDR3 DNA sequence: TGTGCCAGCAGCTCTAGTATAAACTCCTACAATGAGCAGTTCTTC.

This clonotype has at least ten counts. V gene TRBV5-1 combines with J gene TRBJ2-1, with a weak D call TRBD2 (5 bases). Trimming took 1 base from V and 8 from J, leaving 10 bases between them. The CDR3 extends over 13 amino acids. Germline CDR1 SGHRS, CDR2 YFSETQ. The CDR3 DNA reads TGCGCCAGCAGCTTGATCGCGGGCTATGAGCAGTTCTTC. Translated: CASSLIAGYEQFF.

Ten or more counts support this clonotype. The CDR3 DNA sequence: TGTGCCAGCAGCTTAGCAGACAGCCCTAACTATGGCTACACCTTC. It yields the protein CASSLADSPNYGYTF. The rearrangement uses TRBV7-9 and TRBJ1-2, with D tentatively TRBD1 (5 bases). This CDR3 comprises 15 residues. Germline V gene data show CDR1 as SEHNR and CDR2 as FQNEAQ (reference sequence). With 0 bases removed from V and 0 bases from J, the gap between germline ends came to 8 bases.

As for this clonotype: A much larger clone lies one base from this, so it may be a read error. The chain has TRBV5-6 and TRBJ1-1; 8 nucleotides align to TRBD1. The CDR3 is 14 amino acids. After removal of 3 bases from V and 7 bases from J, the junction contained 8 bases not matched to a gene. Germline CDR1 and CDR2: SGHDT and YYEEEE. The DNA for the CDR3 is TGTGCCAGCAGCTCCGGACAGGGTGACAGTGAAGCTTTCTTT. As protein: CASSSGQGDSEAFF. The complete variable domain, with remaining parts taken from reference TRBV5-6 and TRBJ1-1, reads DAGVTQSPTHLIKTRGQQVTLRCSPKSGHDTVSWYQQALGQGPQFIFQYYEEEERQRGNFPDRFSGHQFPNYSSELNVNALLLGDSALYLCASSSGQGDSEAFFGQGTRLTVV.

This clonotype was observed many times. The chain joins TRBV6-1 to TRBJ1-1, with a tentative D call TRBD1 (6 bases). Germline-derived CDR1 and CDR2 are MNHNS and SASEGT. The CDR3 loop spans 18 amino acids. V lost 4 bases, J lost 1 base, and 22 bases lay in between. The CDR3 nucleotides are TGTGCCAGCAGTGGTAGTTGGGGGCTGGGGGAAGGGAACACTGAAGCTTTCTTT. It specifies CASSGSWGLGEGNTEAFF.

This clonotype occurred many times. The V and J genes are TRBV7-9 and TRBJ2-7, with D tentatively TRBD2 (6 bases). The germline V and J ends were trimmed by 0 bases and 2 bases, with 14 bases remaining between them. The CDR3 sequence is 16 residues long. CDR1 is SEHNR, CDR2 FQNEAQ, per germline (reference sequence). CDR3 DNA sequence: TGTGCCAGCAGCTTAGCGGGGCTAGCGACCGCCTACGAGCAGTACTTC. Protein: CASSLAGLATAYEQYF.

This clonotype has more than one count but fewer than ten. The genes are TRBV6-2 or TRBV6-3 and TRBJ2-5; D gene uncertain. Germline V gives CDR1 MNHEY, CDR2 SVGEGT. The V end was cut by 8 bases, the J end by 2 bases, with 12 bases between. The CDR3 is 13 amino acids. CDR3 amino acids: CASSWTQQETQYF. CDR3 coding DNA: TGTGCCAGCTCTTGGACCCAACAAGAGACCCAGTACTTC.

The chain joins TRBV9 to TRBJ2-1, with TRBD1 as a possible D gene (6 bases). The CDR3 is made up of 16 amino acids. V lost 0 bases and J lost 3, with 13 bases in between. Per germline, CDR1 SGDLS and CDR2 YYNGEE. CDR3 in amino acids: CASSVVGGTDYNEQFF. Written as DNA, the CDR3 is TGTGCCAGCAGCGTAGTAGGGGGAACAGACTACAATGAGCAGTTCTTC.

The sample holds many counts of this clonotype. This chain links TRBV6-5 with TRBJ2-1; 8 bases line up with TRBD2. The CDR3 is 16 residues long. J was trimmed by 0 bases and V by 0 bases; bases with no gene match: 1. The germline CDR1 and CDR2 sequences are MNHEY and SVGAGI. The CDR3 sequence: CASSYSSGSSYNEQFF. The CDR3 DNA reads as TGTGCCAGCAGTTACTCCAGCGGGAGCTCCTACAATGAGCAGTTCTTC.

The gene calls are TRBV6-1 and TRBJ2-1; 7 bases line up with TRBD1. The germline gives CDR1 MNHNS, CDR2 SASEGT. CDR3 size: 15 residues. The J segment lost 0 bases and the V segment lost 4 bases, leaving 3 bases of the junction unmatched. The CDR3 region has the DNA TGTGCCAGCAGTGGGACAGGAGACTCCTACAATGAGCAGTTCTTC. Residues: CASSGTGDSYNEQFF.

This clonotype was counted between two and nine times. The chain combines TRBV27 with TRBJ2-2, with D perhaps TRBD1 or TRBD2 (5 bases each). The length of the CDR3 is 15 residues. Germline CDR1 MNHEY, CDR2 SMNVEV (reference sequence). Deletions cut 3 bases from V and 5 bases from J, with 13 bases between. CDR3 sequence reads: CASSFGTTGTGELFF. CDR3 nucleotide sequence: TGTGCCAGCAGTTTCGGGACGACGGGGACCGGGGAGCTGTTTTTT.

Only a few counts were recorded for this clonotype. This rearrangement joins TRBV3-1 to TRBJ2-1, with D perhaps matching TRBD2 (6 bases). This CDR3 has 16 amino acids. Looked up from germline, CDR1 is LGHDT and CDR2 is YNNKEL (reference sequence). Deletions cut 2 bases from V and 6 bases from J, with 17 bases between. CDR3 nucleotides: TGTGCCAGCAGCCAAATTTGGGGGGAGATGGGCAATGAGCAGTTCTTC. It encodes CASSQIWGEMGNEQFF.